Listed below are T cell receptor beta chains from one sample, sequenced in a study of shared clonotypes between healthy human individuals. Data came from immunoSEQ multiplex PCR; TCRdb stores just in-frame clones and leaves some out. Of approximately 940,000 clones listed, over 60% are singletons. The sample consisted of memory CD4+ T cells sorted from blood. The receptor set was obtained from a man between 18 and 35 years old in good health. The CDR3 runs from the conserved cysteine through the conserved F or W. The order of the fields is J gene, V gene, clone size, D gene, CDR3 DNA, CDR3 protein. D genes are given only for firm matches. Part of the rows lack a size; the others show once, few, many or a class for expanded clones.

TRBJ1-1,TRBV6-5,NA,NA,TGTGCCAGCAGTCCAGTCCCAGGGAGCACTGAAGCTTTCTTT,CASSPVPGSTEAFF
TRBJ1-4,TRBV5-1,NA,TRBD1,TGCGCCAGCAGCTTAGGGGACAGGGAAAAACTGTTTTTT,CASSLGDREKLFF
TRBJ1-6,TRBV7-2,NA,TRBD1,TGTGCCAGCAGCTTATCCTCAGGGGGCAGGGTGGCCCTCCACTTT,CASSLSSGGRVALHF
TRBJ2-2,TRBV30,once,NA,TGTGCCTGGAGGAACACGGGGGTGAACACCGGGGAGCTGTTTTTT,CAWRNTGVNTGELFF
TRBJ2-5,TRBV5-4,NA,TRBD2,TGTGCCAGCGGCAGCCCGACTAGCGGGAGGCGGGAGACCCAGTACTTC,CASGSPTSGRRETQYF
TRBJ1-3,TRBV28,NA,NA,TGTGCCAGCTGCCTTGGAGGGGCTGGAAACACCATATATTTT,CASCLGGAGNTIYF
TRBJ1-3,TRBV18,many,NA,TGTGCCAGCTCACCACGGGGTAGAGGGATTTTACCCTCTGGAAACACCATATATTTT,CASSPRGRGILPSGNTIYF
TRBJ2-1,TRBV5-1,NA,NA,TGCGCCAGCAGCTTGGTCGGGGGTTACTCCTACAATGAGCAGTTCTTC,CASSLVGGYSYNEQFF
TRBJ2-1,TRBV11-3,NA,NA,TGTGCCAGCAGCCTGACTAAGTACAATGAGCAGTTCTTC,CASSLTKYNEQFF
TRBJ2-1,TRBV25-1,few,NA,TGTGCCAGCAGTGAAAGGCCTAACTCCTACAATGAGCAGTTCTTC,CASSERPNSYNEQFF
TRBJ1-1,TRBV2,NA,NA,TGTGCCAGCAGTGATCCGGGGGGGAACACTGAAGCTTTCTTT,CASSDPGGNTEAFF
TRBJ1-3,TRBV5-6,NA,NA,TGTGCCAGCTCCGGTCCGGGTTGGGGTGGAAACACCATATATTTT,CASSGPGWGGNTIYF
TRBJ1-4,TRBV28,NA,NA,TGTGCCAGCAGTTTGTCGGGACACTCTAATGAAAAACTGTTTTTT,CASSLSGHSNEKLFF
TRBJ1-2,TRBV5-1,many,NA,TGCGCCAGCAGCTTGGGGGGCTCCTATGGCTACACCTTC,CASSLGGSYGYTF
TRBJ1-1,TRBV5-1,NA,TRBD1,TGCGCCAGCAGCCCGAACAGGGGGCGGACTGAAGCTTTCTTT,CASSPNRGRTEAFF
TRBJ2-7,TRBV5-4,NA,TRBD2,TGTGCCAGCAGCTTGCGGGTAGCGGGGGCCTACGAGCAGTACTTC,CASSLRVAGAYEQYF
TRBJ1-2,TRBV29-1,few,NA,TGCAGCGTTGTTGGTGGAAACTATGGCTACACCTTC,CSVVGGNYGYTF
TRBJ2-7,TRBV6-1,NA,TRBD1,TGTGCCAGCAGTGGGGGCCCGGGACAGTCCTACGAGCAGTACTTC,CASSGGPGQSYEQYF
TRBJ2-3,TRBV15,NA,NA,TGTGCCACCAGCAGAGGATCAGGGTTTACAGATACGCAGTATTTT,CATSRGSGFTDTQYF
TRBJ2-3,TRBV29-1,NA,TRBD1,TGCAGCGTTGCTCTAGGGACAGGGCGCACAGATACGCAGTATTTT,CSVALGTGRTDTQYF
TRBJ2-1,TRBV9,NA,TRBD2,TGTGCCAGCAGCGGAAAAAAGGGACTAGCGGGACAAGGGAATGAGCAGTTCTTC,CASSGKKGLAGQGNEQFF
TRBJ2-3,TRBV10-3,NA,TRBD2,TGTGCCATCAGTGGACTAGCGGGGGGCTCAATAAGCACAGATACGCAGTATTTT,CAISGLAGGSISTDTQYF
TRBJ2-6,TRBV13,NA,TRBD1,TGTGCCAGCATGAGGGGGCAGCTCTCTGGGGCCAACGTCCTGACTTTC,CASMRGQLSGANVLTF
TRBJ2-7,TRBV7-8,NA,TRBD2,TGTGCCAGCAGCTTAGTAGCGGGCCCCTACGAGCAGTACTTC,CASSLVAGPYEQYF
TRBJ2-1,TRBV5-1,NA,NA,TGCGCCAGCAGCTTGGGTTCCAGCTACAATGAGCAGTTCTTC,CASSLGSSYNEQFF
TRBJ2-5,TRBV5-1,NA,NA,TGCGCCAGCAGCTTGGCCGGGCGGACTCAACAAGAGACCCAGTACTTC,CASSLAGRTQQETQYF
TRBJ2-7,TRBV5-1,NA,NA,TGCGCCAGCAGCCGGGACGGCGGCTCCTACGAGCAGTACTTC,CASSRDGGSYEQYF
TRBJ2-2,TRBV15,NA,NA,TGTGCCACCAGCAGAGACTTAGTGAACACCGGGGAGCTGTTTTTT,CATSRDLVNTGELFF
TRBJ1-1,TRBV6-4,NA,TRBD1,TGTGCCAGCAGTGCAAACGCAGGGGGTACTGAAGCTTTCTTT,CASSANAGGTEAFF
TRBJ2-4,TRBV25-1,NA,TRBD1,TGTGCCAGCAGTGAGTCGGGACAGAAAAACATTCAGTACTTC,CASSESGQKNIQYF
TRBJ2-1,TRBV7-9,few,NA,TGTGCCAGCAGCCAACCGGACTGGACTAAAACCTACAATGAGCAGTTCTTC,CASSQPDWTKTYNEQFF
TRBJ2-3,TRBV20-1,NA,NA,TGCAGTGCCGGCAGAGGAGATACGCAGTATTTT,CSAGRGDTQYF
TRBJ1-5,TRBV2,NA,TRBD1,TGTGCCAGCAGTCGTGACGACAGGGGAAATCAGCCCCAGCATTTT,CASSRDDRGNQPQHF
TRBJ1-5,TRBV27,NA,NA,TGTGCCAGCAACACGGGTGGGGGCAATCAGCCCCAGCATTTT,CASNTGGGNQPQHF
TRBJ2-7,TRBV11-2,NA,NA,TGTGCCAGCAGCGCTACAGGGACGAGGACCTACGAGCAGTACTTC,CASSATGTRTYEQYF
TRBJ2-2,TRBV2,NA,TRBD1,TGTGCCAGCAGTGACCACAGGGGTCCCAACACCGGGGAGCTGTTTTTT,CASSDHRGPNTGELFF
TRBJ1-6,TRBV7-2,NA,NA,TGTGCCAGCAGCTTCCCCAGGGTCGGATCACCCCTCCACTTT,CASSFPRVGSPLHF
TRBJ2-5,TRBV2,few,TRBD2,TGTGCCAGCAGTGAGGGAGGGGTTCAAGAGACCCAGTACTTC,CASSEGGVQETQYF
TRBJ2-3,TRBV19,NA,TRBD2,TGTGCCAGTAGTAACCTAGCGGGGGACGTCACAGATACGCAGTATTTT,CASSNLAGDVTDTQYF
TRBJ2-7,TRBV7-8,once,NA,TGTGCCAGCAGCTTAGTGGGGGACGGAATTTACGAGCAGTACTTC,CASSLVGDGIYEQYF
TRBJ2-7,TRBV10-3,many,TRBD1,TGTGCCATCACCGATAGTGCGGGACAGGGGATCTACGAGCAGTACTTC,CAITDSAGQGIYEQYF
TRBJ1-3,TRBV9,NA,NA,TGTGCCAGCAGCCCTCCGTCCTCTGGAAACACCATATATTTT,CASSPPSSGNTIYF
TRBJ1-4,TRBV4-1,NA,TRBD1,TGCGCCAGCAGCCCCGCGGGACAGTCGGGAGAAAAACTGTTTTTT,CASSPAGQSGEKLFF
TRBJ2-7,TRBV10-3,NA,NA,TGTGCCTCCGGTCTCCAAAGCTCCTACGAGCAGTACTTC,CASGLQSSYEQYF
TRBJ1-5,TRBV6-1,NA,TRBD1,TGTGCCAGCAGTGAAACAGGGGGCATTTCTAGTCAGCCCCAGCATTTT,CASSETGGISSQPQHF
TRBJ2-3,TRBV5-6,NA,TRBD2,TGTGCCAGCAGCCCTCTGGGAGGGGCTAGCACAGATACGCAGTATTTT,CASSPLGGASTDTQYF
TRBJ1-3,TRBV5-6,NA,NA,TGTGCCAGCGGGTACAGGGGAAACACCATATATTTT,CASGYRGNTIYF
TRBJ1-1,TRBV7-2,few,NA,TGTGCCAGCAGCTTAGATAGGATTCTGGCTTTCTTT,CASSLDRILAFF
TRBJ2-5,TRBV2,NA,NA,TGTGCCAGCATCCGGGATGGGGAGACCCAGTACTTC,CASIRDGETQYF
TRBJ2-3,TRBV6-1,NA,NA,TGTGCCAGCGGTAGAGCTAAAAACACAGATACGCAGTATTTT,CASGRAKNTDTQYF